The present entry profiles one TCR beta chain with its context. This entry belongs to a study of blood T cell repertoires in COVID-19. Background on the study: The United States, Italy and Spain provided the acute and convalescent COVID-19 samples. In each case, the material was cDNA or gDNA derived from T cells, B-cell-depleted T cells, or PBMCs.

The germline V gene has CDR1 SGHVS and CDR2 FQNEAQ. The CDR3 extends over 15 amino acids. V lost 5 bases to trimming and J lost 3 bases; unmatched junction nucleotides: 7. Source study methods: Amplification of reference gene primers was used by the study to estimate nucleated cell counts. TCRdb keeps only in-frame clones here, not all; method: immunoSEQ multiplex PCR. D and trimming were read from the DNA, whereas the V and J calls and clone size are those reported in that table. The sample shows 150,000 to 200,000 clones, around 86% of them seen only once. V and J are TRBV7-8 and TRBJ1-5; 7 bases fit TRBD1. This sequence was found in a woman older than 75 in a cohort sampled during active or convalescent COVID-19. Sequenced: peripheral blood. CDR3 bases: TGTGCCAGCAGCATGGGACAGTCCTCCAATCAGCCCCAGCATTTT. This sequence encodes CASSMGQSSNQPQHF. The full variable domain, in which reference TRBV7-8 and TRBJ1-5 provide the parts outside the CDR3, is GAGVSQSPRYKVAKRGQDVALRCDPISGHVSLFWYQQALGQGPEFLTYFQNEAQLDKSGLPSDRFFAERPEGSVSTLKIQRTQQEDSAVYLCASSMGQSSNQPQHFGDGTRLSIL.